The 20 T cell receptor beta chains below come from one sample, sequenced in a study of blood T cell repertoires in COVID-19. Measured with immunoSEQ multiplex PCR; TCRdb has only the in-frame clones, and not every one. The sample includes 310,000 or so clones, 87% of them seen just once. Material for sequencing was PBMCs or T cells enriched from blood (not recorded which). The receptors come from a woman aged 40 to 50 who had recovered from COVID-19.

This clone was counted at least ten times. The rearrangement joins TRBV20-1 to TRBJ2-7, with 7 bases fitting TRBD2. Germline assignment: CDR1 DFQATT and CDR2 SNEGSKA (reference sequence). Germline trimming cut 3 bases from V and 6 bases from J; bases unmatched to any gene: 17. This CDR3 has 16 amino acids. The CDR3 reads CSASGVRGGSSSEQYF. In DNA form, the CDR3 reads TGCAGTGCTAGTGGGGTAAGGGGCGGGAGTTCCAGCGAGCAGTACTTC.

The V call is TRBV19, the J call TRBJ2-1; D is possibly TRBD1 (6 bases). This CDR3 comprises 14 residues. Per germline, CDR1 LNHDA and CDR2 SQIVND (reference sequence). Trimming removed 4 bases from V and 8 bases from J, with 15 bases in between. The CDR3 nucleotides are TGTGCCAGTAGTAACCTAGTAGGGGGAGATGAGCAGTTCTTC. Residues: CASSNLVGGDEQFF.

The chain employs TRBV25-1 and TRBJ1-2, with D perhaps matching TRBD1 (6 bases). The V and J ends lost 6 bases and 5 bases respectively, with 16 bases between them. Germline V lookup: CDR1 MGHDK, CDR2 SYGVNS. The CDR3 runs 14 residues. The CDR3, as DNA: TGTGCCAGCAGCCCTCCAGGGGTTGGGTATGGCTACACCTTC. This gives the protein CASSPPGVGYGYTF.

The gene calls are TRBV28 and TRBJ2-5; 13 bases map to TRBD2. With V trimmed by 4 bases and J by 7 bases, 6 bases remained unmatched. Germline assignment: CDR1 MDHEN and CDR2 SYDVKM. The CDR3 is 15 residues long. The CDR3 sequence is CASSSTSGRRGTQYF. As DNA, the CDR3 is TGTGCCAGCAGTTCGACTAGCGGGAGGCGGGGGACCCAGTACTTC.

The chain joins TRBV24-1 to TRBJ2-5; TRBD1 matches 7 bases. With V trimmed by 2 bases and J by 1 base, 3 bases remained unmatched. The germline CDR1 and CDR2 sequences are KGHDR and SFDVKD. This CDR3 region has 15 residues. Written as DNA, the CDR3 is TGTGCCACCAGTGATTGGGGACAGTCCCAAGAGACCCAGTACTTC. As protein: CATSDWGQSQETQYF.

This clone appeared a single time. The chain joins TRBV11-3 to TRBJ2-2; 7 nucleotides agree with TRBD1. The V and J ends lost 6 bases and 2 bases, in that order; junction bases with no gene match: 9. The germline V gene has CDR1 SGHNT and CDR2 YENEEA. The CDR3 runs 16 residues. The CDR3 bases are TGTGCCAGCAGTCTACGTGGGACAGCCAACACCGGGGAGCTGTTTTTT. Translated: CASSLRGTANTGELFF.

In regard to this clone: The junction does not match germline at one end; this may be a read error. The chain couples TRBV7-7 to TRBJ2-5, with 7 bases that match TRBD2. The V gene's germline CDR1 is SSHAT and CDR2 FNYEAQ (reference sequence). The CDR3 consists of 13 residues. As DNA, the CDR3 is TGTGCTAGCAGCTTTGCGGGAGTGGAGACCCAGTACTTC. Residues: CASSFAGVETQYF.

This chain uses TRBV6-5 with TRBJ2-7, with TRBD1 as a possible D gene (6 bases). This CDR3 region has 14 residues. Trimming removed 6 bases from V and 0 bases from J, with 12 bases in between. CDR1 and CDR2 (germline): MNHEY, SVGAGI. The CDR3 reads CASRPTGTSYEQYF. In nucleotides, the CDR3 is TGTGCCAGCAGACCTACAGGGACCTCCTACGAGCAGTACTTC.

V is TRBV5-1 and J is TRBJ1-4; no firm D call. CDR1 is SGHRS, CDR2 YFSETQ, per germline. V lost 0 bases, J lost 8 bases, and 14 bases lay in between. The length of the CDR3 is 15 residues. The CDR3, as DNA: TGCGCCAGCAGCTTGGTGGTCCAGAACCCCGAAAAACTGTTTTTT. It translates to CASSLVVQNPEKLFF.

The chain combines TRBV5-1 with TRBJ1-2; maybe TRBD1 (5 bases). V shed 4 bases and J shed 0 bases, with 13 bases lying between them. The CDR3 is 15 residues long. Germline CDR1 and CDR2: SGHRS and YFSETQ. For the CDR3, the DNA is TGCGCCAGCAGCCCGCTGGGGGGGTCTAACTATGGCTACACCTTC. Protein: CASSPLGGSNYGYTF.

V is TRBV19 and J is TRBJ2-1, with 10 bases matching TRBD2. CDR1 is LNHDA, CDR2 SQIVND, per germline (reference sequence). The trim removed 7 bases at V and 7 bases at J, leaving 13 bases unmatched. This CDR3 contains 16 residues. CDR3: CASTSLASGSMNEQFF. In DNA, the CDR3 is TGTGCCAGTACCTCTCTGGCTAGCGGGAGTATGAATGAGCAGTTCTTC.

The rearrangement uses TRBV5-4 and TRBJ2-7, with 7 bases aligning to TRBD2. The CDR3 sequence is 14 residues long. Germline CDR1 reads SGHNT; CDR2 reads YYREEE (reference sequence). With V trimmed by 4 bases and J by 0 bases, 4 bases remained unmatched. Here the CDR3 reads CASSPSSGSYEQYF. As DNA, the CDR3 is TGTGCCAGCAGCCCCTCTAGCGGCTCCTACGAGCAGTACTTC.

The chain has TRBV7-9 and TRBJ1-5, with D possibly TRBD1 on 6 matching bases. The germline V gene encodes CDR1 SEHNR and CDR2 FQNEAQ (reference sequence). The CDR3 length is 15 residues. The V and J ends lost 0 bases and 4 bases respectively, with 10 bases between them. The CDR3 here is CASSLAAGENQPQHF. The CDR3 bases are TGTGCCAGCAGCTTAGCCGCAGGGGAGAATCAGCCCCAGCATTTT.

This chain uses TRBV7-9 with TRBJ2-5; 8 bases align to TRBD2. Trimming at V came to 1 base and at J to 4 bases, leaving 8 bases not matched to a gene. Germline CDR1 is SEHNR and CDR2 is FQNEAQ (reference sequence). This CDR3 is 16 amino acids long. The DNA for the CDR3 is TGTGCCAGCAGCTTAGGTTCTGGCGGGAGGACAGAGACCCAGTACTTC. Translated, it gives CASSLGSGGRTETQYF.

CDR3 in DNA: TGTGCCAGTAGGCCGACAGATTTAAATGGCTACACCTTC. As protein: CASRPTDLNGYTF. This sequence joins TRBV19 and TRBJ1-2, with D possibly being TRBD1 (5 bases). Looked up from germline, CDR1 is LNHDA and CDR2 is SQIVND (reference sequence). The CDR3 has 13 residues. Trimming removed 6 bases at V and 6 bases at J, with 14 bases between.

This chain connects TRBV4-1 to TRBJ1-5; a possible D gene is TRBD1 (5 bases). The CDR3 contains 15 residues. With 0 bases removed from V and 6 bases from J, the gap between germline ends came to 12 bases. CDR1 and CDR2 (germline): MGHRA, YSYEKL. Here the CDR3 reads CASSQDPGGTQPQHF. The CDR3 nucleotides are TGCGCCAGCAGCCAAGATCCGGGAGGGACTCAGCCCCAGCATTTT.

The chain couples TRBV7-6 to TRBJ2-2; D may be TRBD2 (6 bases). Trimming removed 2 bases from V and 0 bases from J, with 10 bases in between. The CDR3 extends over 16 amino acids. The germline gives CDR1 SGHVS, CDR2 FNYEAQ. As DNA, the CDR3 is TGTGCCAGCAGCTTACAGGCGGGGACGAACACCGGGGAGCTGTTTTTT. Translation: CASSLQAGTNTGELFF. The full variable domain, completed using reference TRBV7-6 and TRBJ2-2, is GAGVSQSPRYKVTKRGQDVALRCDPISGHVSLYWYRQALGQGPEFLTYFNYEAQQDKSGLPNDRFSAERPEGSISTLTIQRTEQRDSAMYRCASSLQAGTNTGELFFGEGSRLTVL.

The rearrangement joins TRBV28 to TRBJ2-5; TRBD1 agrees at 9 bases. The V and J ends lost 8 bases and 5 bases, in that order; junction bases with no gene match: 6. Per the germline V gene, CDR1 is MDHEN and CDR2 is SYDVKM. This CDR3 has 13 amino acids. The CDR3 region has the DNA TGTGCCAGCGGAGACAGGGGGTCGGAGACCCAGTACTTC. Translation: CASGDRGSETQYF. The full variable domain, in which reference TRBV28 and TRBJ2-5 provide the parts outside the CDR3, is DVKVTQSSRYLVKRTGEKVFLECVQDMDHENMFWYRQDPGLGLRLIYFSYDVKMKEKGDIPEGYSVSREKKERFSLILESASTNQTSMYLCASGDRGSETQYFGPGTRLLVL.

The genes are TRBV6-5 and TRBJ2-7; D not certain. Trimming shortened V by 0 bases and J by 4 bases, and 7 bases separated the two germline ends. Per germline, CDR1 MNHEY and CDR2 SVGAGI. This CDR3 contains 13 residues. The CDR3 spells CASSYSSWYEQYF. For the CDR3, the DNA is TGTGCCAGCAGTTACTCGAGCTGGTACGAGCAGTACTTC.

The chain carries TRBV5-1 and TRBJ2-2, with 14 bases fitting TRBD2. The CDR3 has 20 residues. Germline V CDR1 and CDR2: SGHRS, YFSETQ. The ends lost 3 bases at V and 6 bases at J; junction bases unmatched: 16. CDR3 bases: TGCGCCAGCAGCTCAACCTTAGGGACTAGCGGGAGTAGGTACGCCGGGGAGCTGTTTTTT. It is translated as CASSSTLGTSGSRYAGELFF.